This T cell receptor (beta chain) came from a study of cytomegalovirus exposure and HLA in healthy donors (dated by TCRdb to between 2016 and 2019). Describing the broader study: In an earlier analysis of 587 of the donors, 276 Gb of sequence data and 117 million unique TCR beta sequences from about 179 million T cells were reported. Donor age, sex, ethnicity and CMV serostatus were compiled alongside the repertoire data. Among several hundred genotyped donors of the cohort, an average of approximately 200,000 unique TCR beta nucleotide sequences was sequenced per donor, of which about 18% were non-productive. A handful of DR-DQ haplotypes were handled as single units for association and clustering because linkage in the cohort was strong. An earlier analysis of approximately 640 of the donors applied high-throughput TCR beta sequencing to assess whether each TCR beta V gene segment acted as functional or pseudogenic. In a later genetic analysis, genome-wide SNP genotypes for about three fifths of the roughly 670 donors were used, and that subset was treated as a discovery cohort. A later analysis re-analyzed previously published TCR beta repertoires from about 730 donors and added high-resolution HLA genotyping to study TCR occurrence patterns. Of the roughly 400 genotyped donors, roughly 76% were placed in the genetic ancestry cluster associated with self-reported Caucasian donors. Rather than using new phenotypic data, the later analysis identified candidate immune exposures from TCR beta sequences and from how often those sequences occurred across donors. Typing coverage varied by locus: about 620-640 donors for A, B, C, DRB1 and DQB1; roughly 500 for DQA1; over 600 for DPA1; around 490 for DPB1. The study combined high-throughput TCR immunosequencing, statistical association of individual TCRs with disease status, and machine learning to predict cytomegalovirus infection status. An early release covering around 630 HLA-typed donors comprised roughly 300 gigabases of sequencing data and tens of millions of unique TCR sequences. HLA typing covered class I and class II loci at four-digit resolution. The study was designed to test whether signatures of past pathogen exposure could be identified by cataloging public T cell receptors. Using immunosequencing, the study profiled T cell repertoires from around 670 subjects and related those repertoires to cytomegalovirus serostatus. Every repertoire in the discovery cohort had been generated on one and the same sequencing platform. A separate validation cohort of 100 to 150 different subjects was used in addition to the roughly 640-subject first cohort.

Results and caveats for the whole study, not just this receptor: Presence/absence analyses assumed roughly uniform sequencing depth across donors, an assumption that may not hold. In an earlier analysis of over 550 of the donors, most TCR beta V segments were observed in productive rearrangements about 90% or about 30% of the time, broadly matching IMGT annotations. A cluster of highly shared sequence variants was judged likely to represent a technical artifact of the sequencing pipeline. The cohort was sequenced for TCR beta chains only, and without alpha or paired-chain data the features that could be detected were limited. The 87-base-pair reads could not distinguish some IMGT-functional V segments, including TRBV6-2 and TRBV6-3, so those segments were excluded. A few of the identified cytomegalovirus-associated TCR beta chains were confirmed in vitro to be specific for cytomegalovirus antigens. HLA typing was unavailable for some donors at each locus, so association tests used only the typed subset. It was suggested by the authors that the approach could potentially be generalized to other disease states and immunological phenotypes. When HLA alleles, especially DR and DQ, strongly co-occurred, TCR associations were difficult to assign to individual alleles. Across donors, most TCR sequences were observed very rarely, whereas some public TCRs were present in many individuals. Specific HLA alleles were associated with 16,951 TCR beta sequences at a false discovery rate of 0.05 in a later analysis. A further reported finding was that TCR beta sequences accurately predicted the HLA-A and HLA-B alleles for most subjects in the first cohort. A total of 164 TCR beta chains were listed by the study as associated with cytomegalovirus. Because counts were too low, about 18 rarely observed V segments, including chromosome 9 orphons, were excluded from the earlier analysis of around 590 of the donors. A later genetic analysis reported fewer N-insertions in productive TCRs among donors in an Asian-associated ancestry cluster than the roughly 700-donor mean. Linkage disequilibrium might explain the correlated functional status among segregating V segments, but an unknown experimental factor could not be ruled out. A later analysis found that most CMV-associated TCR beta chains appeared HLA-restricted, with HLA associations seemingly driven largely by CMV exposure. A later analysis found that HLA-associated TCR beta chains were more clonally expanded and had lower generation probabilities than equally common non-associated chains. A later genetic analysis associated a missense DCLRE1C variant with V-gene and J-gene trimming of TCR beta chains, and an independent cohort replicated the association. Several of the top co-occurrence clusters appeared to be linked to parvovirus B19, influenza, CMV and Epstein-Barr virus, according to a later analysis. Cytomegalovirus status was reported to be diagnosed by the classifier with high specificity and sensitivity in both the original and validation cohorts. A later analysis found that TCR association rates varied across HLA loci, with DRB1 alleles showing the most associated TCRs and HLA-C alleles the fewest. The only immune exposure information available for the cohort was CMV serostatus.

The cohort was made up of about 610 healthy bone marrow donors. Cohort members were all nominally healthy when sampled, although unrecorded immune exposures were likely present. The donor tested CMV seropositive, placing the donor among the 310 or so seropositive members of the cohort. A peripheral blood sample was provided by each donor, and peripheral blood mononuclear cells were used for TCR beta sequencing. The Qiagen DNeasy Blood Extraction Kit was used to extract genomic DNA from the blood cell samples. The CDR3 numbers 16 residues from cysteine through phenylalanine. The only DNA kept is the CDR3, 48 bases in frame from the first base. Looking up the germline V gene yields CDR1 LGHNA and CDR2 YSLEER. V and J are trimmed by 4 bases and 1 base, and the gene matches miss 9 bases of the junction. About this clone: Which antigen it targets is not known. Base qualities are not at hand, and no much larger clone is one base apart.

Library preparation used the immunoSEQ multiplex PCR assay. The multiplex PCR relied on a mix of 60 forward primers for TCR Vbeta segments and 13 reverse primers for TCR Jbeta segments. The CDR3 region of rearranged TCR beta genes was amplified from genomic DNA with a multiplex PCR assay. The Illumina HiSeq System was used to sequence the amplified TCR beta libraries as 87-base-pair reads. Concerning the study's data processing: A later analysis counted approximately 84 million unique TCR beta chains across the 650 to 700 repertoires, and roughly 11 million of these chains were shared by at least two donors. Raw reads were error-corrected and collapsed into unique sequences with a nearest-neighbor algorithm that merged closely related sequences to remove PCR and sequencing errors. To assign V, D and J gene segments, CDR3 sequences were aligned to IMGT reference sequences. Each retained sequence needed at least a six-nucleotide match to both a V gene segment and a J gene segment. A rearrangement counted as productive if the CDR3 had no stop codons and remained in frame with V and J, and every other rearrangement counted as non-productive. CDR3 was defined by IMGT convention, running from the second conserved V-encoded cysteine to the conserved J-encoded phenylalanine. Sequences without an unambiguous match to a single V gene segment were excluded from the earlier analysis of about 630 of the donors. An earlier analysis of a few hundred of the donors called V segments functional above 56.7% productive rearrangements and segregating when the between-donor standard deviation exceeded 5%. A statistical classification framework was built to diagnose cytomegalovirus status from the catalog of TCR beta chain sequences. In a later analysis, TCR nucleotide sequences were compared against IMGT/GENE-DB human TR gene sequences so that V and J genes could be assigned. A later analysis assigned CDR3 sequences and most-parsimonious VDJ recombination scenarios with the TCRdist pipeline. A later analysis defined each TCR beta chain by its CDR3 amino acid sequence plus V-gene family, and excluded reads lacking a unique V-gene family. In a later analysis, 550 to 650 highly shared, low-generation-probability nucleotide sequences were removed to address suspected cross-contamination and a sequencing artifact. In a later analysis, a clonal expansion index was calculated for each public chain from normalized within-repertoire ranks of inferred template counts. In a later analysis, generation probabilities were computed using a VDJ recombination model fitted to out-of-frame rearrangements, and the results were checked against IGoR. In a later analysis, TCR-TCR, TCR-HLA and TCR-CMV co-occurrence was scored with hypergeometric tests, and a repertoire-size bias correction was applied to TCR pairs. False discovery rates were estimated in a later analysis by permuting HLA or CMV assignments 20 times. In a later analysis, co-occurring TCRs were grouped with DBSCAN, and TCRdist sequence similarity was added when clustering was performed within HLA-allele-positive subsets. Co-occurrence clustering excluded repertoires with fewer than 30,000 or more than 120,000 public chains, plus five with anomalous nucleotide sharing. TCRdb mirrors the immuneACCESS table, restricted to in-frame sequences. Some clones are absent from its copies; in checked studies, under half trace to an unresolved V gene, and the reason for the others is unknown. For V, J and clone size, that table is used; D and trimming come from the DNA. The sample profile shows approximately 150,000 clones; 77% of them were found once. Of the sample, approximately 1.3% is held by the ten largest clones.

Sequencing was performed on PBMCs. The chain is encoded by TRBV4-3 joined to TRBJ1-2, and 7 junction bases match TRBD1. The source is a woman younger than 45 in good health and CMV-seropositive. The CDR3 protein: CASSLETGAGNYGYTF. The DNA sequence is TGCGCCAGCAGCCTAGAAACAGGGGCCGGTAACTATGGCTACACCTTC.